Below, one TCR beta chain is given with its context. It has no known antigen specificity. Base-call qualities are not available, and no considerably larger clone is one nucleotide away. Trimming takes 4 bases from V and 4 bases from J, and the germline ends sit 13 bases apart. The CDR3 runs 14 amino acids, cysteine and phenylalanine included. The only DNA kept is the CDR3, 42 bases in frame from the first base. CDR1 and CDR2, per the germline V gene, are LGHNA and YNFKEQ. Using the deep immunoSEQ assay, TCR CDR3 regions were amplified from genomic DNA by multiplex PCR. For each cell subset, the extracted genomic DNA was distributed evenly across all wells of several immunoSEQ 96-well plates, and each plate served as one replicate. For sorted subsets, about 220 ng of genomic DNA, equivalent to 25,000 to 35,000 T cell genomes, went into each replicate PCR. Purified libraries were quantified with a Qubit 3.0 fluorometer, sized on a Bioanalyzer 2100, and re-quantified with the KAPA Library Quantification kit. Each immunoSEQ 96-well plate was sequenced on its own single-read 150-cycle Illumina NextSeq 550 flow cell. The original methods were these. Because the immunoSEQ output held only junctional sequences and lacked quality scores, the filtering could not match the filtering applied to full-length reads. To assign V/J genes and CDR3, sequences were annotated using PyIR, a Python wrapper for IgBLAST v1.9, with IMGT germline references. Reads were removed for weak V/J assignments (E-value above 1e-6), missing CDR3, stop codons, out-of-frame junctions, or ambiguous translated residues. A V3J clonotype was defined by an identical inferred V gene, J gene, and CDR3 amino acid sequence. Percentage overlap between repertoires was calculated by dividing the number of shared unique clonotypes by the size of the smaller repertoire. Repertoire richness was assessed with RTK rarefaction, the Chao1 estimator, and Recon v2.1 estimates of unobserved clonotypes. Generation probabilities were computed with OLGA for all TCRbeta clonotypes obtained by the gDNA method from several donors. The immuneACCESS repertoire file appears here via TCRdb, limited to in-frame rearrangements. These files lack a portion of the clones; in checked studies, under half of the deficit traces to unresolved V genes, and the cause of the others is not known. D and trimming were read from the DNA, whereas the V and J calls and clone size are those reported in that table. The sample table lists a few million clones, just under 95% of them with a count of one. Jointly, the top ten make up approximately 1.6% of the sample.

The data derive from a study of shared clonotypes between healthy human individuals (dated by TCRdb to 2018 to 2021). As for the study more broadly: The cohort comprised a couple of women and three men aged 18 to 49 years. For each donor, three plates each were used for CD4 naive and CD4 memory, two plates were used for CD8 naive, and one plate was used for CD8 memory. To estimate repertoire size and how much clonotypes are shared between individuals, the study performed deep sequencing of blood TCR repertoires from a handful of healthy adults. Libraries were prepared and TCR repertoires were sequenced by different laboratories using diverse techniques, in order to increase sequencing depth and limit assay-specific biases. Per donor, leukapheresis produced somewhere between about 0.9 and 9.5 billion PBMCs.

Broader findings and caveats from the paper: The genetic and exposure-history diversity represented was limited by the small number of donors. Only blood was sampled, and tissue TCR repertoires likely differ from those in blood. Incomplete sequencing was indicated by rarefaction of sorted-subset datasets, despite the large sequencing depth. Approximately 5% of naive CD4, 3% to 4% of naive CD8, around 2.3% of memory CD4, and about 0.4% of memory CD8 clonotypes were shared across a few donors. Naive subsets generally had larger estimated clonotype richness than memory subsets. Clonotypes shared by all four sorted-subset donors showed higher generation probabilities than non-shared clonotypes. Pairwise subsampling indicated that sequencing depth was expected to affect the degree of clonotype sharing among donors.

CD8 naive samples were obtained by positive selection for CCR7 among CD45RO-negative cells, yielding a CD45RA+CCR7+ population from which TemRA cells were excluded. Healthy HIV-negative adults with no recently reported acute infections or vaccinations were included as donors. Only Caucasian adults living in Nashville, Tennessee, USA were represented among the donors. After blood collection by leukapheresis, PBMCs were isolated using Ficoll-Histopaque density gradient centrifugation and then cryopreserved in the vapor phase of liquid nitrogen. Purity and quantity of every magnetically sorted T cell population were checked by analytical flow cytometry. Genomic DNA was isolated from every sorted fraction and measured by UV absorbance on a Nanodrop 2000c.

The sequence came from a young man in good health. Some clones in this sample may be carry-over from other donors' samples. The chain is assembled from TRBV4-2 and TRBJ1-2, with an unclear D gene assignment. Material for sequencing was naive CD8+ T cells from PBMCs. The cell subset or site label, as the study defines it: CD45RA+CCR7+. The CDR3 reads CASSPSGLGYGYTF. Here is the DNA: TGTGCCAGCAGCCCAAGCGGGCTCGGCTATGGCTACACCTTC.